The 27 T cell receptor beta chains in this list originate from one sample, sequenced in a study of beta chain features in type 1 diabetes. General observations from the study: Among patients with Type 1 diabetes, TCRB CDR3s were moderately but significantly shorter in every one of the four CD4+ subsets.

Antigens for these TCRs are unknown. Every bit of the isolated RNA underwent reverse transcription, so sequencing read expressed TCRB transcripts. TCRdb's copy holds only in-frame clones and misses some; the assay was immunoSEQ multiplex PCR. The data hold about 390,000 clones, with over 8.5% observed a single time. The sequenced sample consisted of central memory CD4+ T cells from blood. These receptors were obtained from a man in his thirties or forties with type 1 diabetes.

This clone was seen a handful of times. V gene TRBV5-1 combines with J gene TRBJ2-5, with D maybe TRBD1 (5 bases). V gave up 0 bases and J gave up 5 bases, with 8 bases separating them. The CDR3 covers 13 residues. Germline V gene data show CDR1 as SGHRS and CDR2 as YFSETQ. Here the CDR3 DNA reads TGCGCCAGCAGCTTGGGACAGACGGAGACCCAGTACTTC. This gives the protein CASSLGQTETQYF.

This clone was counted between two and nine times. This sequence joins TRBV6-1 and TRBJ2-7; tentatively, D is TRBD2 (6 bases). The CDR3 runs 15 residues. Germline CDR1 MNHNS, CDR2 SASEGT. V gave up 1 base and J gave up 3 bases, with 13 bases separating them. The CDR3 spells CASSEGTGSLYEQYF. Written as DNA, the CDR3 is TGTGCCAGCAGTGAAGGGACCGGGAGTCTCTACGAGCAGTACTTC.

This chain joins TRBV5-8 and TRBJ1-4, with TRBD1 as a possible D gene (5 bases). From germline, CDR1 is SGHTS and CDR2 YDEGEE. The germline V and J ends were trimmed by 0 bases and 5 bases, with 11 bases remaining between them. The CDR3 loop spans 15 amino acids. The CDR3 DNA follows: TGTGCCAGCAGCTTGGGACAGAGGGCAAATGAAAAACTGTTTTTT. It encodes CASSLGQRANEKLFF. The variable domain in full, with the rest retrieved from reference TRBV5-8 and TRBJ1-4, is EAGVTQSPTHLIKTRGQQATLRCSPISGHTSVYWYQQALGLGLQFLLWYDEGEERNRGNFPPRFSGRQFPNYSSELNVNALELEDSALYLCASSLGQRANEKLFFGSGTQLSVL.

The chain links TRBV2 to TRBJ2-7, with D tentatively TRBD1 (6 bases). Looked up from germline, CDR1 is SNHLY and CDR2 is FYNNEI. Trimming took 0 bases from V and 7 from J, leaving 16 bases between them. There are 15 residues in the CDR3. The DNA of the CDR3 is TGTGCCAGCAGTGAAGCCCCAAGGGGGACAAGTGAGCAGTACTTC. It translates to CASSEAPRGTSEQYF.

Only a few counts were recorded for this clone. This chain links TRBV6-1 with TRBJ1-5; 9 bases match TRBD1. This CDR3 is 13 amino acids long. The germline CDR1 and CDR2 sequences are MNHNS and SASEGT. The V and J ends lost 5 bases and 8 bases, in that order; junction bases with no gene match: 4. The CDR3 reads CASSSRDREPQHF. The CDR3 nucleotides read TGTGCCAGCAGTTCCCGGGACAGGGAGCCCCAGCATTTT.

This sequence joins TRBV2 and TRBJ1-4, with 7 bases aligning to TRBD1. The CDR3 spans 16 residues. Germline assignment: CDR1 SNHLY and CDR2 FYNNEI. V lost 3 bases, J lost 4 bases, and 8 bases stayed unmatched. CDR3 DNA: TGTGCCAGCAGTGACGGGAGCGGACAGGTTAATGAAAAACTGTTTTTT. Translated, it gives CASSDGSGQVNEKLFF.

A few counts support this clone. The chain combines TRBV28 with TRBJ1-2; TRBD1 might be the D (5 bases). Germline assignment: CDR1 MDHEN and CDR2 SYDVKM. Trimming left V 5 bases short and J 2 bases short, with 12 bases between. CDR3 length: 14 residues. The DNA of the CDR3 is TGTGCCAGCAGTAAAGACAGTAAGAACTATGGCTACACCTTC. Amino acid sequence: CASSKDSKNYGYTF.

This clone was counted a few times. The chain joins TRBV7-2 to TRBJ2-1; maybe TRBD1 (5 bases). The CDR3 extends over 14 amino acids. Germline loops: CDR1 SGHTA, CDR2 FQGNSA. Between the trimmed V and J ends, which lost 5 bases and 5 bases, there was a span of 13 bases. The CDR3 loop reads CASSPMGQNNEQFF. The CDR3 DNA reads TGTGCCAGCAGCCCCATGGGGCAGAACAATGAGCAGTTCTTC. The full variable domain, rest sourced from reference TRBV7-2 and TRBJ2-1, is GAGVSQSPSNKVTEKGKDVELRCDPISGHTALYWYRQSLGQGLEFLIYFQGNSAPDKSGLPSDRFSAERTGGSVSTLTIQRTQQEDSAVYLCASSPMGQNNEQFFGPGTRLTVL.

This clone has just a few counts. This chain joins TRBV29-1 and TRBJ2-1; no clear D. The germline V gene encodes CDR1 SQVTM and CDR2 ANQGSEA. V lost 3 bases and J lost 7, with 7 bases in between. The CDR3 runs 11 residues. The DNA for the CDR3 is TGCAGCGTTGATGACGTGAATGAGCAGTTCTTC. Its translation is CSVDDVNEQFF.

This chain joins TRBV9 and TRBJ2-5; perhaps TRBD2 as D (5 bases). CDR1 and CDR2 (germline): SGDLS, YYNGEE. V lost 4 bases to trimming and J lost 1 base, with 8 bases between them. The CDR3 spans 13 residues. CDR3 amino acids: CASSRTFQETQYF. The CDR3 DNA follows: TGTGCCAGCAGCCGGACTTTCCAAGAGACCCAGTACTTC.

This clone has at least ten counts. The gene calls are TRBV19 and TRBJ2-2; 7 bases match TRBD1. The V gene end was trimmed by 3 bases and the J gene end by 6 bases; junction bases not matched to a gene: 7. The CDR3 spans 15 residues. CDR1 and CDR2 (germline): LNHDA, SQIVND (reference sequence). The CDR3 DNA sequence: TGTGCCAGTAGTATTTCCGGGACAGTATCCGGGGAGCTGTTTTTT. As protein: CASSISGTVSGELFF. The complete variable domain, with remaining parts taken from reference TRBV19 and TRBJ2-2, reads DGGITQSPKYLFRKEGQNVTLSCEQNLNHDAMYWYRQDPGQGLRLIYYSQIVNDFQKGDIAEGYSVSREKKESFPLTVTSAQKNPTAFYLCASSISGTVSGELFFGEGSRLTVL.

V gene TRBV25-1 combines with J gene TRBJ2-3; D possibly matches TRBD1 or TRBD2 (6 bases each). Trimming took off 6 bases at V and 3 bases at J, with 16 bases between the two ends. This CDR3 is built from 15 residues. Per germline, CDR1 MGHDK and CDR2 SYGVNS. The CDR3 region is CASRGRGAGTDTQYF. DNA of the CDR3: TGTGCCAGCAGGGGAAGGGGGGCAGGTACAGATACGCAGTATTTT.

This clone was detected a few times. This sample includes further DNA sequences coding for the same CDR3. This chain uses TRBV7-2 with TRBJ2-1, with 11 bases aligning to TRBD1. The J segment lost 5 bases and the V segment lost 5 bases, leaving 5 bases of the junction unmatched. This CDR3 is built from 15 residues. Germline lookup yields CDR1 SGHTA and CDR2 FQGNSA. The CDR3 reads CASSLGQGANNEQFF. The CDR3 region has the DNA TGTGCCAGCAGCCTCGGACAGGGGGCAAACAATGAGCAGTTCTTC.

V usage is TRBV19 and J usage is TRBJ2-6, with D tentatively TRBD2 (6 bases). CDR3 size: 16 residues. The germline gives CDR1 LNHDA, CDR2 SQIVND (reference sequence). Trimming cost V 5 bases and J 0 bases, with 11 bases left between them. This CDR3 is CASSAGGSSGANVLTF. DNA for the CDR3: TGTGCCAGTAGTGCCGGAGGGAGCTCTGGGGCCAACGTCCTGACTTTC.

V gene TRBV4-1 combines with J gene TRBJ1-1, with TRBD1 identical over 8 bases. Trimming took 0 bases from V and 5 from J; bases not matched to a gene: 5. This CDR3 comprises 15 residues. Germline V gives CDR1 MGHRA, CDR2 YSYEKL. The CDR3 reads CASSQDTGGGTEAFF. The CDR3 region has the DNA TGCGCCAGCAGCCAAGATACAGGGGGAGGTACTGAAGCTTTCTTT.

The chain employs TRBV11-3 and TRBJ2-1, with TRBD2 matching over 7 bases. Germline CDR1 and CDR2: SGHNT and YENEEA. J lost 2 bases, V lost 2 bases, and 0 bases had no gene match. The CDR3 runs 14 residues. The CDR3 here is CASSLSGTYNEQFF. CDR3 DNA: TGTGCCAGCAGCTTAAGCGGGACCTACAATGAGCAGTTCTTC.

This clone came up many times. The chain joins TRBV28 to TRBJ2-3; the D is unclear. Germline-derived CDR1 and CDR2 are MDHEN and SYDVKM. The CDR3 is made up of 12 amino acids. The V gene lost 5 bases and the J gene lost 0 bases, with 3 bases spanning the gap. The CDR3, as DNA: TGTGCCAGCAGTGCTAGCACAGATACGCAGTATTTT. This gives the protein CASSASTDTQYF.

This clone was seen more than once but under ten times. CDR3 bases: TGTGCCAGCAGTTTATTCCTGGGAGAGCCCCAGCATTTT. Its translation is CASSLFLGEPQHF. The chain has TRBV28 and TRBJ1-5, with D uncertain. Trimming cost V 1 base and J 8 bases, with 9 bases left between them. Germline CDR1 MDHEN, CDR2 SYDVKM. The CDR3 is 13 residues long.

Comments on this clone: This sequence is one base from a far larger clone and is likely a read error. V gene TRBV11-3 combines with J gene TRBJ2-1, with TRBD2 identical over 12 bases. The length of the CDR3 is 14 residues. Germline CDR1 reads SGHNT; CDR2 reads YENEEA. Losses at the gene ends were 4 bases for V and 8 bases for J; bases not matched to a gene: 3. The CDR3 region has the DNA TGTGCCAGCAGCTCGACTAGCGGGAGCGATGAGCAGTTCTTC. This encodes CASSSTSGSDEQFF.

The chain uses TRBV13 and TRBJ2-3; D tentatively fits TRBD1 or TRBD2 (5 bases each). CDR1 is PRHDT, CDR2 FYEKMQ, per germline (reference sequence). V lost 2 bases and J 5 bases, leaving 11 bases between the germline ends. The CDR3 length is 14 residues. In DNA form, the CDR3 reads TGTGCCAGCAGCTTAAGAGGGGCGGTAGATACGCAGTATTTT. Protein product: CASSLRGAVDTQYF.

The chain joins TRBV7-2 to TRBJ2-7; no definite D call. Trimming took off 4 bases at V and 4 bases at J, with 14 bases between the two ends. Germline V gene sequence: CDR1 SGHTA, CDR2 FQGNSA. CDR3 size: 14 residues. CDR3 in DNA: TGTGCCAGCAGCTCCTATTCCCAGTTTTACGAGCAGTACTTC. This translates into CASSSYSQFYEQYF. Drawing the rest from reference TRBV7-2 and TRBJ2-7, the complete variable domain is GAGVSQSPSNKVTEKGKDVELRCDPISGHTALYWYRQSLGQGLEFLIYFQGNSAPDKSGLPSDRFSAERTGGSVSTLTIQRTQQEDSAVYLCASSSYSQFYEQYFGPGTRLTVT.

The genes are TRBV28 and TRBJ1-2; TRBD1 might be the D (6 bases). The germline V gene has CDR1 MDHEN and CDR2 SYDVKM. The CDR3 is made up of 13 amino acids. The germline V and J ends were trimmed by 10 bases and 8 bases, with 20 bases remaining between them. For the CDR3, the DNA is TGTGCCATCAGAGGACAGTTGAGTGTAGGCTACACCTTC. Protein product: CAIRGQLSVGYTF.

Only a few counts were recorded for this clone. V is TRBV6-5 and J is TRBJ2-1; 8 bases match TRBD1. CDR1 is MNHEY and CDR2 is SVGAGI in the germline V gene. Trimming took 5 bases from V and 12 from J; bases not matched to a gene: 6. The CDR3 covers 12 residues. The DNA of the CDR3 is TGTGCCAGCAGTGTAGTTGGACAGGGGCAGTTCTTC. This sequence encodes CASSVVGQGQFF.

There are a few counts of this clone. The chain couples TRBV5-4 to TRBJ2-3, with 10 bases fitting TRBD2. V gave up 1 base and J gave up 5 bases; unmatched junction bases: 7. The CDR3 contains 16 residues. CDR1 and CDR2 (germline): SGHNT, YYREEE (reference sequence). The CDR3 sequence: CASSLSLAGAEDTQYF. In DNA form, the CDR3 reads TGTGCCAGCAGCTTGTCCCTAGCGGGAGCAGAAGATACGCAGTATTTT.

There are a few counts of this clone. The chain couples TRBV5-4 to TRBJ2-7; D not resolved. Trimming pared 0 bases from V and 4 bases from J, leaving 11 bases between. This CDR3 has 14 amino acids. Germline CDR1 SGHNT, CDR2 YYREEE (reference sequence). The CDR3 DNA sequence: TGTGCCAGCAGCTTGGGATATACAACATACGAGCAGTACTTC. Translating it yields CASSLGYTTYEQYF.

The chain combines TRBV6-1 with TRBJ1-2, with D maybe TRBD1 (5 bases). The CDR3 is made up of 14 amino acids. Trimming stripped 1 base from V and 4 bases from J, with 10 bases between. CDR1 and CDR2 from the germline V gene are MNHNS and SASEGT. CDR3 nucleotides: TGTGCCAGCAGTGAAGTTGGGGGAGGCTATGGCTACACCTTC. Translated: CASSEVGGGYGYTF.

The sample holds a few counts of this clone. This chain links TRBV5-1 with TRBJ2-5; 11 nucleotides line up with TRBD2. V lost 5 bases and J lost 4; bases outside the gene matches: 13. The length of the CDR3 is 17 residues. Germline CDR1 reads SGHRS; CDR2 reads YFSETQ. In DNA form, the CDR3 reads TGCGCCAGCAGGAGTGGGCTAGCGGGAGGTTTGAGAGAGACCCAGTACTTC. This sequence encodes CASRSGLAGGLRETQYF. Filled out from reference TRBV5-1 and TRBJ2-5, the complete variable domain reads KAGVTQTPRYLIKTRGQQVTLSCSPISGHRSVSWYQQTPGQGLQFLFEYFSETQRNKGNFPGRFSGRQFSNSRSEMNVSTLELGDSALYLCASRSGLAGGLRETQYFGPGTRLLVL.